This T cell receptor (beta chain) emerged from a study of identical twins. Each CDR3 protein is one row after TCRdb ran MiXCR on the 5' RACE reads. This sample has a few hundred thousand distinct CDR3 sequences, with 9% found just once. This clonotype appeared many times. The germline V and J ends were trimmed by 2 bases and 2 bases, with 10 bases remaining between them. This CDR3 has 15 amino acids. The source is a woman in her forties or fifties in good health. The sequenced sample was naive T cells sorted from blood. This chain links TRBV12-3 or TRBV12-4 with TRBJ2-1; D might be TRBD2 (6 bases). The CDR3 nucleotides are TGTGCCAGCAGTTTAAGGGGACTCCCCTACAATGAGCAGTTCTTC. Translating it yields CASSLRGLPYNEQFF.